The sample holds many counts of the clone carrying this T cell receptor beta chain. Its matching antigen is unknown. The junction and the germline gene differ at one end; a read error may be behind it. Amplification from RNA transcripts yielded the TCR beta CDR3 regions. HTBI primers primed a first-round RT-PCR, and a second-round multiplex PCR followed. A single record per CDR3 protein comes from TCRdb applying MiXCR to the multiplex PCR reads. The sample holds 900,000 to 1,200,000 distinct CDR3 sequences, less than 45% seen once. These data originate in a study of Graves' ophthalmopathy and Graves' hyperthyroidism. Turning to the study itself: The term stable hyperthyroidism indicated an absence of ophthalmopathy within 18 months of follow-up.

Patients were diagnosed from clinical symptoms, serum thyroxine, TRAb, thyroid ultrasound and orbital computed tomography. From germline, CDR1 is LNHNV and CDR2 YYDKDF (reference sequence). The CDR3 is made up of 15 amino acids. General study points: Thyroid clonotypes that were expanded above 0.001 frequency mostly also appeared in blood.

The sequence was obtained from an adult man with Graves' hyperthyroidism. The chain employs TRBV15 and TRBJ1-1; perhaps TRBD1 as D (5 bases). The source material was peripheral blood or thyroid tissue (not recorded which). CDR3 DNA: TGTGCCACCAGCAGAGAGGGGGTATTGAACAGTGAAGCTTTCTTT. This translates into CATSREGVLNSEAFF.